These 28 T cell receptor beta chains were all obtained from the same sample, sequenced in a study of CD4 T cells in relation to SARS-CoV-2 and coronaviruses. The unexposed donors gave CD4+ T cells in 2011-2018, prior to COVID-19. The cells were cultured for 9 to 11 days before CD4+ T cells were isolated. Generated by immunoSEQ multiplex PCR, the TCRdb table keeps only in-frame clones and is missing some. The sample has about 27,000 clones, around 80% seen once. These receptors lack a known antigen. Sequencing used CD4+ T cells from PBMCs, cultured in vitro. The receptors derive from a human donor in good health.

This clone was seen only a few times. The chain couples TRBV19 to TRBJ2-7; 14 bases map to TRBD2. The CDR3 loop spans 15 amino acids. Germline loops: CDR1 LNHDA, CDR2 SQIVND (reference sequence). Trimming cost V 7 bases and J 0 bases; bases outside gene matches: 2. The DNA for the CDR3 is TGTGCCAGTACCGGACTAGCGGGGGGCTCCTACGAGCAGTACTTC. Amino acid sequence: CASTGLAGGSYEQYF.

J is TRBJ1-1 and V is TRBV6-5; 7 nucleotides match TRBD1. This CDR3 comprises 15 residues. Germline V gives CDR1 MNHEY, CDR2 SVGAGI. The V gene end was trimmed by 6 bases and the J gene end by 5 bases; junction bases not matched to a gene: 12. The CDR3 sequence is CASRPQIGGRTEAFF. The CDR3 nucleotides are TGTGCCAGCAGGCCCCAAATAGGGGGCCGGACTGAAGCTTTCTTT.

About this clone itself: Mismatch with germline at one junction end may stem from a read error. The genes are TRBV14 and TRBJ1-2, with D maybe TRBD1 (6 bases). Germline assignment: CDR1 SGHDN and CDR2 FVKESK. This CDR3 has 13 amino acids. The CDR3 DNA reads TGTGCCAGCAGCCAAGCTCAGGGGCGGGGAGCGCTCTTC. This translates into CASSQAQGRGALF.

This chain connects TRBV4-3 to TRBJ1-2, with 8 bases that match TRBD1. Germline lookup yields CDR1 LGHNA and CDR2 YSLEER. Unmatched junction bases numbered 1, after V lost 0 bases and J lost 4 bases. The CDR3 sequence is 14 residues long. The CDR3 is CASSQEQGGYGYTF. CDR3 nucleotides: TGCGCCAGCAGCCAAGAACAGGGGGGCTATGGCTACACCTTC.

V is TRBV19 and J is TRBJ2-7; 9 nucleotides line up with TRBD1. Germline CDR1 LNHDA, CDR2 SQIVND (reference sequence). With 5 bases clipped from V and 2 bases from J, the junction kept 13 bases outside the gene matches. This CDR3 is built from 17 residues. This CDR3 is CASSGGFGGQGTYEQYF. In nucleotides, the CDR3 is TGTGCCAGTAGTGGAGGTTTCGGAGGACAGGGGACCTACGAGCAGTACTTC.

The chain carries TRBV6-5 and TRBJ1-3; D call uncertain. This CDR3 contains 16 residues. Deletions cut 0 bases from V and 0 bases from J, with 9 bases between. The V gene's germline CDR1 is MNHEY and CDR2 SVGAGI. CDR3 DNA: TGTGCCAGCAGTTACTCGAGCCGGTCCTCTGGAAACACCATATATTTT. Translating it yields CASSYSSRSSGNTIYF.

The chain joins TRBV28 to TRBJ1-6; 7 nucleotides line up with TRBD1. The CDR3 runs to 16 residues. Trimming removed 6 bases from V and 9 bases from J; junction bases left unmatched: 14. CDR1 is MDHEN and CDR2 is SYDVKM in the germline V gene. The CDR3 reads CASRSPPGQRGSPLHF. The CDR3 coding sequence is TGTGCCAGCAGATCACCACCGGGACAGCGAGGTTCACCCCTCCACTTT.

This chain links TRBV6-2 or TRBV6-3 with TRBJ2-7; D is ambiguous. Trimming took 6 bases from V and 4 from J, leaving 10 bases between them. This CDR3 has 12 amino acids. Germline loops: CDR1 MNHEY, CDR2 SVGEGT. The CDR3 DNA reads as TGTGCCAGCAGCGAGATAGGGTACGAGCAGTACTTC. Protein product: CASSEIGYEQYF.

This chain connects TRBV29-1 to TRBJ2-2, with 8 bases fitting TRBD1. There are 14 residues in the CDR3. Germline CDR1 reads SQVTM; CDR2 reads ANQGSEA. J was trimmed by 9 bases and V by 2 bases; bases with no gene match: 8. This CDR3 reads CSVESGGAGRELFF. CDR3 sequence (DNA): TGCAGCGTTGAATCAGGGGGCGCGGGCAGGGAGCTGTTTTTT.

The V and J genes are TRBV10-3 and TRBJ1-2; D is uncertain. CDR3 size: 16 residues. V shed 7 bases and J shed 4 bases, with 22 bases lying between them. In germline, CDR1 is ENHRY, CDR2 SYGVKD. The CDR3 sequence: CAIKEEGAFPTYGYTF. As DNA, the CDR3 is TGTGCCATCAAGGAAGAGGGCGCGTTTCCTACCTATGGCTACACCTTC.

This clone was seen more than once but under ten times. The genes are TRBV6-2 or TRBV6-3 and TRBJ2-3; D uncertain. The CDR3 spans 14 residues. Per the germline V gene, CDR1 is MNHEY and CDR2 is SVGEGT. V was clipped by 6 bases and J by 0 bases, with 10 bases between them. The CDR3 nucleotides are TGTGCCAGCAGCCTCCTCATGAGCACAGATACGCAGTATTTT. Translated, it gives CASSLLMSTDTQYF.

A single count supports this clone. V and J are TRBV5-5 and TRBJ1-5; 10 bases are shared with TRBD1. This CDR3 has 14 residues. The V gene end was trimmed by 4 bases and the J gene end by 5 bases; junction bases not matched to a gene: 3. Germline lookup yields CDR1 SGHKS and CDR2 YYEKEE (reference sequence). For the CDR3, the DNA is TGTGCCAGCAGCATCGGGACAGGGGATCAGCCCCAGCATTTT. Translation: CASSIGTGDQPQHF.

The CDR3 sequence: CASSRTGVGGDTQYF. As DNA, the CDR3 is TGTGCCAGCAGCCGAACAGGGGTGGGTGGGGATACGCAGTATTTT. This sequence joins TRBV13 and TRBJ2-3, with 7 bases fitting TRBD1. Per the germline V gene, CDR1 is PRHDT and CDR2 is FYEKMQ (reference sequence). V was clipped by 5 bases and J by 6 bases; unmatched bases: 11. The CDR3 totals 15 residues.

J is TRBJ2-1 and V is TRBV3-1 (or the pseudogene TRBV3-2); TRBD1 aligns across 7 bases. This CDR3 contains 14 residues. V gave up 4 bases and J gave up 8 bases; unmatched junction bases: 8. CDR1 is LGHDT and CDR2 is YNNKEL in the germline V gene (reference sequence). The CDR3 sequence: CASSPRQGGDEQFF. The CDR3 DNA is TGTGCCAGCAGCCCTAGACAGGGTGGGGATGAGCAGTTCTTC.

This chain uses TRBV6-5 with TRBJ1-2, with 7 bases identical to TRBD1. The CDR3 totals 16 residues. V dropped 2 bases and J dropped 4; count of bases not matched to a gene: 10. Germline V gives CDR1 MNHEY, CDR2 SVGAGI. DNA for the CDR3: TGTGCCAGCAGTTACCGGGACAGCTTCGGAGCCTATGGCTACACCTTC. Amino acid sequence: CASSYRDSFGAYGYTF.

A few counts support this clone. This chain joins TRBV29-1 and TRBJ2-7; TRBD2 matches 8 bases. Germline V gene data show CDR1 as SQVTM and CDR2 as ANQGSEA. The CDR3 spans 13 residues. After removal of 6 bases from V and 7 bases from J, the junction contained 11 bases not matched to a gene. The CDR3, as DNA: TGCAGCGTCAGCGGGGGCAGGGTAGGGGAGCAGTACTTC. Its protein product is CSVSGGRVGEQYF.

This clone was counted a few times. The chain uses TRBV7-9 and TRBJ2-7; 11 nucleotides match TRBD2. This CDR3 spans 15 amino acids. Germline CDR1 reads SEHNR; CDR2 reads FQNEAQ (reference sequence). Trimming at V came to 3 bases and at J to 7 bases, leaving 8 bases not matched to a gene. The CDR3 loop is CASSFGGLAGTEQYF. In nucleotides, the CDR3 is TGTGCCAGCAGCTTCGGAGGACTAGCGGGTACAGAGCAGTACTTC.

The chain is built from TRBV4-3 and TRBJ1-1, with 9 bases matching TRBD1. The CDR3 totals 16 residues. Per the germline V gene, CDR1 is LGHNA and CDR2 is YSLEER. Trimming at V came to 4 bases and at J to 5 bases, leaving 11 bases not matched to a gene. CDR3 sequence reads: CASSPTGQGSGTEAFF. DNA of the CDR3: TGCGCCAGCAGCCCGACGGGACAGGGAAGTGGGACTGAAGCTTTCTTT.

The chain carries TRBV5-1 and TRBJ2-1; 8 bases are a match to TRBD1. V gave up 2 bases and J gave up 0 bases; unmatched junction bases: 1. Germline V lookup: CDR1 SGHRS, CDR2 YFSETQ. There are 15 residues in the CDR3. DNA for the CDR3: TGCGCCAGCAGCTTCGGACAGGGCTCCTACAATGAGCAGTTCTTC. Amino acid sequence: CASSFGQGSYNEQFF. Filled out from reference TRBV5-1 and TRBJ2-1, the complete variable domain reads KAGVTQTPRYLIKTRGQQVTLSCSPISGHRSVSWYQQTPGQGLQFLFEYFSETQRNKGNFPGRFSGRQFSNSRSEMNVSTLELGDSALYLCASSFGQGSYNEQFFGPGTRLTVL.

The gene calls are TRBV7-2 and TRBJ2-2; perhaps TRBD1 as D (6 bases). The V end lost 5 bases, the J end lost 6 bases, and 16 bases lay between the germline ends. The CDR3 sequence is 15 residues long. The V gene's germline CDR1 is SGHTA and CDR2 FQGNSA. The CDR3 here is CASSQGRPGAGELFF. Here the CDR3 DNA reads TGTGCCAGCAGCCAGGGGCGCCCTGGGGCCGGGGAGCTGTTTTTT.

The J gene is TRBJ1-5, the V gene TRBV19; D may be TRBD1 (6 bases). The ends were cut back, 6 bases at V and 0 bases at J, with 12 bases in the middle. CDR3 length: 15 amino acids. The germline V gene encodes CDR1 LNHDA and CDR2 SQIVND (reference sequence). CDR3 loop: CASRKTGNSNQPQHF. For the CDR3, the DNA is TGTGCCAGTAGGAAGACAGGTAATAGCAATCAGCCCCAGCATTTT. The full variable domain, its missing parts supplied by reference TRBV19 and TRBJ1-5, is DGGITQSPKYLFRKEGQNVTLSCEQNLNHDAMYWYRQDPGQGLRLIYYSQIVNDFQKGDIAEGYSVSREKKESFPLTVTSAQKNPTAFYLCASRKTGNSNQPQHFGDGTRLSIL.

This clone was recorded once. The chain is built from TRBV5-6 and TRBJ2-1, with TRBD2 matching 7 bases. Trimming removed 0 bases from V and 10 bases from J; junction bases left unmatched: 16. Germline V lookup: CDR1 SGHDT, CDR2 YYEEEE. This CDR3 spans 17 amino acids. The CDR3 spells CASSLAGGLAVRWEQFF. The CDR3 nucleotides read TGTGCCAGCAGCTTGGCCGGAGGTCTAGCGGTACGTTGGGAGCAGTTCTTC. Filled out from reference TRBV5-6 and TRBJ2-1, the complete variable domain reads DAGVTQSPTHLIKTRGQQVTLRCSPKSGHDTVSWYQQALGQGPQFIFQYYEEEERQRGNFPDRFSGHQFPNYSSELNVNALLLGDSALYLCASSLAGGLAVRWEQFFGPGTRLTVL.

V usage is TRBV4-1 and J usage is TRBJ2-1, with 7 bases identical to TRBD1. The CDR3 sequence is 16 residues long. Germline loops: CDR1 MGHRA, CDR2 YSYEKL. Trimming took 3 bases from V and 6 from J; bases not matched to a gene: 11. The CDR3 DNA reads as TGCGCCAGCAGCCAGCCTGTTAGGACAGGCTCCAATGAGCAGTTCTTC. The encoded protein is CASSQPVRTGSNEQFF.

The chain employs TRBV5-1 and TRBJ2-3; 7 bases align to TRBD1. The V gene end was trimmed by 7 bases and the J gene end by 0 bases; junction bases not matched to a gene: 5. Germline V gene lookup returns CDR1 SGHRS and CDR2 YFSETQ. This CDR3 contains 14 residues. The CDR3 DNA sequence: TGCGCCAGCGGTGCCAGGGGGAGCACAGATACGCAGTATTTT. Translation gives CASGARGSTDTQYF.

V usage is TRBV5-1 and J usage is TRBJ2-2; 7 nucleotides align to TRBD2. Losses at the gene ends were 1 base for V and 6 bases for J; bases not matched to a gene: 15. The CDR3 spans 18 residues. Per germline, CDR1 SGHRS and CDR2 YFSETQ. The DNA for the CDR3 is TGCGCCAGCAGCTTGTGGGCTAGCGGTACCGGTAGCGCCGGGGAGCTGTTTTTT. The encoded protein is CASSLWASGTGSAGELFF.

This rearrangement joins TRBV2 to TRBJ2-3, with 9 nucleotides matching TRBD1. With V trimmed by 6 bases and J by 3 bases, 7 bases remained unmatched. From germline, CDR1 is SNHLY and CDR2 FYNNEI. The CDR3 contains 15 residues. CDR3 coding DNA: TGTGCCAGCAGCGTTAGGACAGGGGCAACAGATACGCAGTATTTT. Translation gives CASSVRTGATDTQYF.

The rearrangement links TRBV5-1 to TRBJ2-6; TRBD1 matches 8 bases. The germline V gene encodes CDR1 SGHRS and CDR2 YFSETQ. The CDR3 is made up of 17 amino acids. With 4 bases clipped from V and 0 bases from J, the junction kept 6 bases outside the gene matches. CDR3 DNA: TGCGCCAGCAGCCCCGGGACAGGCCGCTCTGGGGCCAACGTCCTGACTTTC. This encodes CASSPGTGRSGANVLTF.

The chain carries TRBV27 and TRBJ2-7, with a tentative D call TRBD1 (5 bases). With 2 bases removed from V and 3 bases from J, the gap between germline ends came to 20 bases. Germline assignment: CDR1 MNHEY and CDR2 SMNVEV (reference sequence). CDR3 length: 17 residues. The CDR3 DNA reads TGTGCCAGCAGTTTAGGAATTGCGCAGGGTTCCCTCTACGAGCAGTACTTC. It codes for CASSLGIAQGSLYEQYF.